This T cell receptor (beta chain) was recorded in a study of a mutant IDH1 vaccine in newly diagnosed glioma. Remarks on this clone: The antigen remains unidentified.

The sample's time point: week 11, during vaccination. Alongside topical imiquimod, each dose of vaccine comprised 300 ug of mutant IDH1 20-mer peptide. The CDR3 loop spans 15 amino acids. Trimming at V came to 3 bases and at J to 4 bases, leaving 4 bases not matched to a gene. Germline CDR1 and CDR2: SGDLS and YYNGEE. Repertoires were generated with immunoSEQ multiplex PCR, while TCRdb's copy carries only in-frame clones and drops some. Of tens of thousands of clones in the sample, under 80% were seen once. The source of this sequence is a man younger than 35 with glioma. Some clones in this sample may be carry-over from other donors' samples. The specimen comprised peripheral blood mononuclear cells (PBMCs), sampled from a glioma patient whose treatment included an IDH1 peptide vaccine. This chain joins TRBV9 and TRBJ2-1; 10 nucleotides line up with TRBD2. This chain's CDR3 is CASSASGGLYNEQFF. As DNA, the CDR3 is TGTGCCAGCAGCGCTAGCGGGGGTTTATACAATGAGCAGTTCTTC.